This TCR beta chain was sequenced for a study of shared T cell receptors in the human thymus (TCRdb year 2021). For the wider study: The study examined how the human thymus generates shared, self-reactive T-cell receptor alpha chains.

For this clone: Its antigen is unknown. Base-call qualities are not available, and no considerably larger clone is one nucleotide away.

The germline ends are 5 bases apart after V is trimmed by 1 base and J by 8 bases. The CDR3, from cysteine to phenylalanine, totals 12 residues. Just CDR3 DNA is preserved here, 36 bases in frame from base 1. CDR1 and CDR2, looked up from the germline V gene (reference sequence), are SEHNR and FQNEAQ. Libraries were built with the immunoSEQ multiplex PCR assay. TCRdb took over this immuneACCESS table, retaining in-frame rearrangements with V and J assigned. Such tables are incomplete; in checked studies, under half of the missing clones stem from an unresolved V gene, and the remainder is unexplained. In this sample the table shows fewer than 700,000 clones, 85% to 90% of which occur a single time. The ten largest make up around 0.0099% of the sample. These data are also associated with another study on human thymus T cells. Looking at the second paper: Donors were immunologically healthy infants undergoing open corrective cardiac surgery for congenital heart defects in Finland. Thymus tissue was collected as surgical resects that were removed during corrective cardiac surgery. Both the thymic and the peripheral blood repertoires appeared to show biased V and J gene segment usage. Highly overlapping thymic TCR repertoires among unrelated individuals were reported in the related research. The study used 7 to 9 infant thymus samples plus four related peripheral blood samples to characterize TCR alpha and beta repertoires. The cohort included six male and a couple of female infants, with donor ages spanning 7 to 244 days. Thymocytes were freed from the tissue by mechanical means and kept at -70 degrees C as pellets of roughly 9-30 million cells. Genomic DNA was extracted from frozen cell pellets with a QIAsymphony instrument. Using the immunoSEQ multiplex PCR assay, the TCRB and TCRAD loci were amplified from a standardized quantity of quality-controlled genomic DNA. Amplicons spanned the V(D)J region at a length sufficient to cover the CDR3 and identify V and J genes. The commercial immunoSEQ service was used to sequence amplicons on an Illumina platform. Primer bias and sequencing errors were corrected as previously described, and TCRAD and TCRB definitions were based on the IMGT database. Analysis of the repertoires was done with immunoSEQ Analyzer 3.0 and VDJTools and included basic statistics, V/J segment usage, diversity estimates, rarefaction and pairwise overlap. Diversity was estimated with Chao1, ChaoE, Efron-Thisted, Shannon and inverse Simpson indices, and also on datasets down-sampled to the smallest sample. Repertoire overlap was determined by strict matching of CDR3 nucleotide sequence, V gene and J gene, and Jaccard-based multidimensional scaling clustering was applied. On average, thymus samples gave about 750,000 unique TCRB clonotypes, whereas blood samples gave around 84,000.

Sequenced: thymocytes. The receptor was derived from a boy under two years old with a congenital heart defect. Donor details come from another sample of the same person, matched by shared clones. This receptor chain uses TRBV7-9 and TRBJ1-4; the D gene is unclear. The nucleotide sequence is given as TGTGCCAGCAGCTTAGTGAGGGAAAAACTGTTTTTT. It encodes CASSLVREKLFF. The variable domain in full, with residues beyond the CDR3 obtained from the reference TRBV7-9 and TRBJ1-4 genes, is DTGVSQNPRHKITKRGQNVTFRCDPISEHNRLYWYRQTLGQGPEFLTYFQNEAQLEKSRLLSDRFSAERPKGSFSTLEIQRTEQGDSAMYLCASSLVREKLFFGSGTQLSVL.